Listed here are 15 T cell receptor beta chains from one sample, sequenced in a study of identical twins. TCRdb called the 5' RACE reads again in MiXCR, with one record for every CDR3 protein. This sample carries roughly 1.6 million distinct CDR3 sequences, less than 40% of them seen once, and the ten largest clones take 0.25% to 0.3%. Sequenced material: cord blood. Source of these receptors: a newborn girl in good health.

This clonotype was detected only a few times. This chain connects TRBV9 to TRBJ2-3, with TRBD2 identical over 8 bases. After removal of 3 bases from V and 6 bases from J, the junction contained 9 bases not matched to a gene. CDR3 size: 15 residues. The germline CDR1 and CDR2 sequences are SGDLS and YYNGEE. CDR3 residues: CASSGRGGLYDTQYF. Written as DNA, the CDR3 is TGTGCCAGCAGCGGCCGGGGGGGGCTGTATGATACGCAGTATTTT.

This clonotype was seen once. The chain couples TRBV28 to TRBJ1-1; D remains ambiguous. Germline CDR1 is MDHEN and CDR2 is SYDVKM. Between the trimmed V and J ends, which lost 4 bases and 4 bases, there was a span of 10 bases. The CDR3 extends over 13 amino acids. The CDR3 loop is CASSYPSGTEAFF. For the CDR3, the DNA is TGTGCCAGCAGTTATCCCTCTGGCACTGAAGCTTTCTTT.

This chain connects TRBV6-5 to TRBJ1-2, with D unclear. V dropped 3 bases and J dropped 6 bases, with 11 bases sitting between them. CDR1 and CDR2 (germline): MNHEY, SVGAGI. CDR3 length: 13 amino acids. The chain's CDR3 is CASSYEGRDGYTF. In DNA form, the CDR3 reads TGTGCCAGCAGTTATGAGGGAAGGGATGGCTACACCTTC.

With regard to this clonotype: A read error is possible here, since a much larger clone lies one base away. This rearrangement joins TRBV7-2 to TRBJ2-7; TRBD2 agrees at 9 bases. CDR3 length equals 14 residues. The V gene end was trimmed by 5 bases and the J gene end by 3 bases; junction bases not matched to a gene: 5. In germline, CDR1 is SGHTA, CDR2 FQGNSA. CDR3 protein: CASSPGLARYEQYF. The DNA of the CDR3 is TGTGCCAGCAGCCCGGGACTAGCACGCTACGAGCAGTACTTC.

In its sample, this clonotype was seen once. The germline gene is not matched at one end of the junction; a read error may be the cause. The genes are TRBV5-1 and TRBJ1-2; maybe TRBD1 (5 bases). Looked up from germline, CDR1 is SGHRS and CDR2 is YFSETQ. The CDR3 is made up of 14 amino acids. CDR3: CASSRGDTNCGYTF. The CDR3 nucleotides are TGCGCCAGCAGTCGAGGGGATACTAACTGTGGCTACACCTTC.

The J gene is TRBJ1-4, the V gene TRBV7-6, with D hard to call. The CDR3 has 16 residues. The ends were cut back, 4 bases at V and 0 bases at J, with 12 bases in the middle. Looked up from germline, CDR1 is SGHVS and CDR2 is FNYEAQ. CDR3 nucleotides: TGTGCCAGCAGCTCTGTAACACATGCAACTAATGAAAAACTGTTTTTT. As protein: CASSSVTHATNEKLFF.

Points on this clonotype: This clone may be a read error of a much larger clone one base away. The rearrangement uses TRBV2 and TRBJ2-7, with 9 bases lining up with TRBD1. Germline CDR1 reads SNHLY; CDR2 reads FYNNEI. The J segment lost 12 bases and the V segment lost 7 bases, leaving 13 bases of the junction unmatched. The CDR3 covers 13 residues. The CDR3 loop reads CASIGTGKNIRYF. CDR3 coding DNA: TGTGCCAGCATTGGGACAGGGAAAAACATTCGGTACTTC.

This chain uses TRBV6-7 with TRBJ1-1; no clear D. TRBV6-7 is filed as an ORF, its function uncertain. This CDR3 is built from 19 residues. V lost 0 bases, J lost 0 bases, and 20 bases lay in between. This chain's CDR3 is CASSYSSSLGLPLNTEAFF. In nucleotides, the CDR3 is TGTGCCAGCAGTTACTCGTCATCCCTAGGACTGCCATTGAACACTGAAGCTTTCTTT.

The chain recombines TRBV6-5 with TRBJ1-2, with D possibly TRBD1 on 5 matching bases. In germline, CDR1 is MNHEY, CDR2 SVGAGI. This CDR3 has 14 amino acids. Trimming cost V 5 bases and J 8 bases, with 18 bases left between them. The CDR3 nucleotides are TGTGCCAGCAGTCGCCGGGACTCGGCGAGCGGCTACACCTTC. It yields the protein CASSRRDSASGYTF.

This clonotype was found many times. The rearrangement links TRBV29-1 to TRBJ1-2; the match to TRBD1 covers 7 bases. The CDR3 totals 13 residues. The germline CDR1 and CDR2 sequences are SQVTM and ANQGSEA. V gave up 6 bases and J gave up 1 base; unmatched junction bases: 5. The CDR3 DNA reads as TGCAGCGTCCGACAGGGAAGTAACTATGGCTACACCTTC. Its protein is CSVRQGSNYGYTF.

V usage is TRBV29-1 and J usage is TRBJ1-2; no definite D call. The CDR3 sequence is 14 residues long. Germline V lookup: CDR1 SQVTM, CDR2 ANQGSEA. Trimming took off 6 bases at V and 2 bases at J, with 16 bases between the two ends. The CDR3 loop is CSVQSPGGNYGYTF. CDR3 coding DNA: TGCAGCGTCCAATCTCCGGGAGGCAACTATGGCTACACCTTC.

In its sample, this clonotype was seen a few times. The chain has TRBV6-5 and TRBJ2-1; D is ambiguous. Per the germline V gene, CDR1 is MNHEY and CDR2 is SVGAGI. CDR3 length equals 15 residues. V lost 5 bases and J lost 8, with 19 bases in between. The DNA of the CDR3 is TGTGCCAGCAGTCCCCTCTTAGGTGGAACCGATGAGCAGTTCTTC. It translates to CASSPLLGGTDEQFF.

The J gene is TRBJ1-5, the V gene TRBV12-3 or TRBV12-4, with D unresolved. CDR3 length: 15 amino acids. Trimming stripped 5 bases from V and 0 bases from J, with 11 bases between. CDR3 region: CASSLRVDSNQPQHF. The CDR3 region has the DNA TGTGCCAGCAGTCTACGGGTGGATAGCAATCAGCCCCAGCATTTT.

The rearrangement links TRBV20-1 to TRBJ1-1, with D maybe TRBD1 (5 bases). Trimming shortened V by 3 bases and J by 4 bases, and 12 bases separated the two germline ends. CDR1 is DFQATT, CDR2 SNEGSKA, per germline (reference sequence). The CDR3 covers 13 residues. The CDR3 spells CSARPGWGTEAFF. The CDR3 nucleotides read TGCAGTGCTAGGCCAGGGTGGGGCACTGAAGCTTTCTTT.

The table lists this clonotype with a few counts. The CDR3 DNA sequence: TGTGCCAGCACCATAGACAGGGGTGGATACGAGCAGTACTTC. Its translation: CASTIDRGGYEQYF. J is TRBJ2-7 and V is TRBV2; 8 positions agree with TRBD1. CDR3 length: 14 amino acids. The V and J ends lost 7 bases and 4 bases, in that order; junction bases with no gene match: 9. The germline gives CDR1 SNHLY, CDR2 FYNNEI.